This T cell receptor beta chain appears in the sequencing data of a study of shared clonotypes between healthy human individuals. Assay used: immunoSEQ multiplex PCR; TCRdb lists only in-frame clones, some missing. Here the sample spans approximately 1.5 million clones, 95% to 99% being singletons. CDR3 size: 13 residues. The V gene lost 4 bases and the J gene lost 1 base, with 8 bases spanning the gap. Germline CDR1 and CDR2: LNHDA and SQIVND (reference sequence). The V call is TRBV19, the J call TRBJ2-7, with no clear D. The TCR sequence derives from a man aged 25 to 45 in good health. The material sequenced was naive CD4+ T cells sorted from blood. Subset specified: CD45RA+ positively selected. In DNA form, the CDR3 reads TGTGCCAGTAGTAACCAGGATTCCTACGAGCAGTACTTC. Amino acid sequence: CASSNQDSYEQYF.